This TCR beta chain was profiled in a study of CD8+CD57+ T cells in acquired aplastic anemia. Study-level background: Sorted CD4+ and CD8+ cells yielded DNA averaging around 3.2 ug. Study outcomes and limitations: In common between the patients and the controls were some 28 CD8+ CDR3 sequences. Controls and patients did not differ significantly in CD8+ Simpson's diversity.

Genomic DNA was employed as the template in profiling TCR beta VDJ and CDR3. TCRdb re-called the reads with MiXCR, one entry per CDR3 protein. The profile covers about 160,000 distinct CDR3 sequences, with about two thirds appearing a single time and approximately 48% taken by the ten largest. Of note for this clonotype: The antigen is undetermined. This sequence may be a read error, since a much larger clone differs from it by one base.

Flow cytometry had shown expanded CD8+CD57+ cells in the patients chosen for sequencing. The sequencing sample was made of sorted CD4+, CD8+, or CD8+CD57+ T cells (not recorded which) from PBMCs. The clonotype was recovered from a human donor with aplastic anemia.

The CDR3 coding sequence is TGTGCCAGCACCAAGATGGGGGATGGTGCCTACAATGAGCAGTACTTC. It encodes CASTKMGDGAYNEQYF. This chain links TRBV7-2 with TRBJ2-7; D may be TRBD1 or TRBD2 (5 bases each). Per the germline V gene, CDR1 is SGHTA and CDR2 is FQGNSA. The germline V and J ends were trimmed by 7 bases and 7 bases, with 26 bases remaining between them. The CDR3 totals 16 residues.